The T cell receptor (beta chain) under discussion was sequenced for a study of CD8 T cells in ankylosing spondylitis. Study-wide results and limits: A TCR beta motif of under 10 highly homologous variants seemed to mark ankylosing spondylitis blood. Matched synovial fluid from ankylosing spondylitis patients was reported to be enriched for disease-linked clones.

The CDR3 has 13 amino acids. V lost 10 bases and J 4 bases, leaving 16 bases between the germline ends. TCRdb independently ran MiXCR on the 5' RACE reads; one entry per CDR3 protein. The sample has roughly 230,000 distinct CDR3 sequences, approximately 8% seen once; the top ten hold around 4.4%. This clonotype has ten or more counts. Its target is not known. Sequenced input: blood, either unsorted or a sorted T cell fraction (not recorded which). The genes are TRBV12-3 or TRBV12-4 and TRBJ2-5; D may be TRBD1 (5 bases). This TCR derives from a female donor with ankylosing spondylitis or in good health (not recorded which). The CDR3 is CATTSQGLETQYF. CDR3 in DNA: TGTGCCACCACGAGCCAGGGATTAGAGACCCAGTACTTC.